The entry below gives a single TCR beta chain sequence along with its context. Its specificity is not known. This sample is drawn from a study of cytomegalovirus exposure and HLA in healthy donors. In the study overall: Unique TCRs numbering some 80 million, obtained from HLA-typed donors, made up an early data release. Out of about 360 genotyped donors, approximately 84% belonged to the Caucasian-associated ancestry cluster.

Study conclusions and caveats: It was confirmed in vitro that a few of the CMV-associated chains were specific for CMV antigens. HLA restriction was apparent for most CMV-associated TCR beta chains in a later analysis.

Germline CDR1 reads GTSNPN; CDR2 reads SVGIG (reference sequence). There are 14 residues in the CDR3. J was trimmed by 4 bases and V by 2 bases; bases with no gene match: 8. The PCR ran on 60 Vbeta and 13 Jbeta primers. The method was immunoSEQ multiplex PCR; TCRdb's version includes in-frame clones alone and lacks a portion of them. Of over 55,000 clones detected, just under 80% appear once; the ten largest clones hold approximately 4.2%. This sequence joins TRBV30 and TRBJ2-7; 7 bases fit TRBD2. This clonotype was obtained from a woman aged 25 to 45 in good health and CMV-seronegative. The sample taken for sequencing was PBMCs. Here the CDR3 DNA reads TGTGCCTGGAGTCCCCGGGACTACTCGTACGAGCAGTACTTC. It is translated as CAWSPRDYSYEQYF.